The 16 T cell receptor beta chains reported below all come from one sample, sequenced in a study of radiotherapy plus CTLA-4 blockade in lung cancer. Method: immunoSEQ multiplex PCR; TCRdb's copy keeps in-frame clones and lacks some. The sample shows around 99,000 clones, about 86% of them seen only once. The starting material was peripheral blood, obtained from a patient treated with radiotherapy plus ipilimumab. These receptors were obtained from a human donor with non-small cell lung cancer that progressed on radiotherapy plus ipilimumab.

This clone was seen only once. This chain connects TRBV19 to TRBJ2-3; D call uncertain. This CDR3 region has 15 residues. V was trimmed by 1 base and J by 0 bases, leaving 8 bases between them. Germline-derived CDR1 and CDR2 are LNHDA and SQIVND (reference sequence). The CDR3 nucleotides read TGTGCCAGTAGTATAGCCGCGAAGAGCACAGATACGCAGTATTTT. Translation gives CASSIAAKSTDTQYF.

V gene TRBV15 combines with J gene TRBJ2-1; D is unresolved. CDR1 LNHNV and CDR2 YYDKDF come from the germline V gene (reference sequence). The CDR3 spans 15 residues. Trimming left V 0 bases short and J 2 bases short, with 8 bases between. The CDR3 sequence: CATSRDSGPYNEQFF. In DNA form, the CDR3 reads TGTGCCACCAGCAGAGATTCGGGTCCCTACAATGAGCAGTTCTTC. The complete variable domain, with remaining parts taken from reference TRBV15 and TRBJ2-1, reads DAMVIQNPRYQVTQFGKPVTLSCSQTLNHNVMYWYQQKSSQAPKLLFHYYDKDFNNEADTPDNFQSRRPNTSFCFLDIRSPGLGDTAMYLCATSRDSGPYNEQFFGPGTRLTVL.

The V call is TRBV29-1, the J call TRBJ1-5; tentatively, D is TRBD1 (5 bases). The germline V and J ends were trimmed by 5 bases and 5 bases, with 13 bases remaining between them. The CDR3 loop spans 13 amino acids. Germline V gene lookup returns CDR1 SQVTM and CDR2 ANQGSEA. The DNA for the CDR3 is TGCAGCGTTAGACTAGGGGCGGATCAGCCCCAGCATTTT. This translates into CSVRLGADQPQHF.

In its sample, this clone was seen once. V is TRBV5-1 and J is TRBJ2-3; D uncertain. The germline CDR1 and CDR2 sequences are SGHRS and YFSETQ. Trimming pared 0 bases from V and 1 base from J, leaving 6 bases between. CDR3 length: 14 residues. CDR3 DNA: TGCGCCAGCAGCTTGGCCCTGGGCACAGATACGCAGTATTTT. Translation gives CASSLALGTDTQYF.

The V call is TRBV5-1, the J call TRBJ2-7, with 14 bases fitting TRBD2. The CDR3 covers 20 residues. Germline-derived CDR1 and CDR2 are SGHRS and YFSETQ. J gave up 1 base and V 0 bases, and 12 bases lay outside the gene matches. The CDR3 sequence is CASSLEHGTSGRVGSYEQYF. The DNA for the CDR3 is TGCGCCAGCAGCTTGGAACACGGGACTAGCGGGAGAGTGGGTTCCTACGAGCAGTACTTC.

This clone appeared once. V gene TRBV11-3 combines with J gene TRBJ1-5, with D unresolved. Trimming took off 4 bases at V and 6 bases at J, with 13 bases between the two ends. The germline V gene encodes CDR1 SGHNT and CDR2 YENEEA. The length of the CDR3 is 14 residues. CDR3 loop: CASSYRQRGQPQHF. In nucleotides, the CDR3 is TGTGCCAGCAGCTACCGACAACGGGGTCAGCCCCAGCATTTT.

This clone was observed once. The rearrangement joins TRBV15 to TRBJ1-2; 8 bases align to TRBD1. V shed 5 bases, J shed 5 bases, and the junction held 7 bases outside the gene matches. CDR1 LNHNV and CDR2 YYDKDF come from the germline V gene (reference sequence). The CDR3 contains 14 residues. The CDR3 sequence: CATSPAGGEYGYTF. The CDR3 DNA reads TGTGCCACCAGCCCCGCAGGGGGCGAGTATGGCTACACCTTC.

This clone was observed a handful of times. This chain joins TRBV19 and TRBJ1-5, with D possibly being TRBD1 (6 bases). The CDR3 has 15 residues. With 8 bases removed from V and 2 bases from J, the gap between germline ends came to 16 bases. From germline, CDR1 is LNHDA and CDR2 SQIVND (reference sequence). CDR3 DNA sequence: TGTGCCAGTGGCGGGGGACAAGGGGGCAATCAGCCCCAGCATTTT. It yields the protein CASGGGQGGNQPQHF.

J is TRBJ2-5 and V is TRBV7-3; 9 bases are shared with TRBD1. Germline V lookup: CDR1 SGHTA, CDR2 FQGTGA. The CDR3 covers 15 residues. The V segment lost 3 bases and the J segment 4 bases; nucleotides outside the gene matches: 6. CDR3 sequence (DNA): TGTGCCAGCAGCTTTAGACAGGGGGTGGGAGAGACCCAGTACTTC. This translates into CASSFRQGVGETQYF.

This clone was seen a handful of times. This chain links TRBV19 with TRBJ2-7; D is uncertain. The CDR3 runs 13 residues. V dropped 3 bases and J dropped 1 base, with 7 bases sitting between them. Germline V lookup: CDR1 LNHDA, CDR2 SQIVND (reference sequence). CDR3 nucleotides: TGTGCCAGTAGTATGGACGGTTCCTACGAGCAGTACTTC. Translating it yields CASSMDGSYEQYF. The whole variable domain, remainder taken from reference TRBV19 and TRBJ2-7, is DGGITQSPKYLFRKEGQNVTLSCEQNLNHDAMYWYRQDPGQGLRLIYYSQIVNDFQKGDIAEGYSVSREKKESFPLTVTSAQKNPTAFYLCASSMDGSYEQYFGPGTRLTVT.

Comment on this clone: Compared with germline, one end of the junction differs, possibly owing to a read error. This chain connects TRBV19 to TRBJ2-2; D not certain. Germline V gives CDR1 LNHDA, CDR2 SQIVND (reference sequence). The CDR3 has 12 amino acids. This CDR3 reads CASRLLTGELFF. The CDR3 coding sequence is TGTGCCAGTAGATTGCTTACCGGAGAGCTGTTTTTT.

V usage is TRBV2 and J usage is TRBJ2-1, with D perhaps being TRBD1 or TRBD2 (7 bases each). With 5 bases removed from V and 3 bases from J, the gap between germline ends came to 14 bases. Germline CDR1 reads SNHLY; CDR2 reads FYNNEI. CDR3 length: 15 amino acids. The CDR3 region has the DNA TGTGCCAGCAGTCCCCAGGGGGGGTTCTACAATGAGCAGTTCTTC. Its translation is CASSPQGGFYNEQFF.

This clone was counted only a few times. This sequence joins TRBV10-1 and TRBJ2-3; maybe TRBD2 (5 bases). V lost 1 base, J lost 4 bases, and 6 bases lay in between. The V gene's germline CDR1 is WNHNN and CDR2 SYGVQD (reference sequence). The length of the CDR3 is 13 residues. This CDR3 reads CASSELRADTQYF. CDR3 nucleotide sequence: TGCGCCAGCAGTGAGTTGAGGGCAGATACGCAGTATTTT.

The chain has TRBV18 and TRBJ1-1, with unresolved D. Trimming stripped 6 bases from V and 2 bases from J, with 16 bases between. The length of the CDR3 is 15 residues. CDR1 is KGHSH, CDR2 LQKENI, per germline. This CDR3 reads CASSLSKGQNTEAFF. The DNA for the CDR3 is TGTGCCAGCTCCCTCTCAAAAGGGCAAAACACTGAAGCTTTCTTT.

The count of this clone is one. The chain is built from TRBV11-2 and TRBJ2-7, with D possibly being TRBD1 or TRBD2 (6 bases each). This CDR3 comprises 15 residues. V lost 1 base, J lost 3 bases, and 13 bases lay in between. CDR1 SGHAT and CDR2 FQNNGV come from the germline V gene. CDR3 sequence: CASSLAGGLIYEQYF. The CDR3 bases are TGTGCCAGCAGCTTAGCTGGGGGGCTTATCTACGAGCAGTACTTC.

The rearrangement uses TRBV20-1 and TRBJ1-1; D is unresolved. The germline CDR1 and CDR2 sequences are DFQATT and SNEGSKA (reference sequence). The CDR3 length is 11 residues. V shed 3 bases and J shed 5 bases, with 7 bases lying between them. In nucleotides, the CDR3 is TGCAGTGCTAGGGGCCCGACTGAAGCTTTCTTT. Translated, it gives CSARGPTEAFF.